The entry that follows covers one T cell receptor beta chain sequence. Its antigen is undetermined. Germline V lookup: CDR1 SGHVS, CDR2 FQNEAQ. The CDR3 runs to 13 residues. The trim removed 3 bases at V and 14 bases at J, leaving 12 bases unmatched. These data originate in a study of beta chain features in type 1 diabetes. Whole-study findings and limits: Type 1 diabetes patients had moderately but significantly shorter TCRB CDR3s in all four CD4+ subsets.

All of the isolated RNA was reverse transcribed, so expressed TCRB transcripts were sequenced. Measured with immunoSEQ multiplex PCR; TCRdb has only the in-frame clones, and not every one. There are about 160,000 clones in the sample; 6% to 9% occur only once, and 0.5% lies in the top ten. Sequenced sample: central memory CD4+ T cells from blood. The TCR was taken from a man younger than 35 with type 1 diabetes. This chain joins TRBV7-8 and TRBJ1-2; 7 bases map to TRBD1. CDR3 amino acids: CASSFRDSRVWTF. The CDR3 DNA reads TGTGCCAGCAGCTTCCGGGACAGCCGGGTTTGGACCTTC.